This TCR beta chain emerged from a study of T cells expressing NK-cell markers (dated by TCRdb to 2020 to 2021). Background on the whole study: In sorted CD3+CD56+NKG2C+, CD3+CD56+NKG2C- and CD3+CD56-NKG2C+ T-cell subsets from eight or nine donors, TCR beta-chain repertoires were profiled. Of the eight sequenced donors, seven were found to be HCMV-seropositive and one was found to be HCMV-seronegative. Randomly selected healthy volunteers, three men and five women, were used as the eight sequenced donors. The libraries were sequenced on Illumina HiSeq 2000/2500, MiSeq or NextSeq, producing 2 x 150 bp reads. General conclusions and limits of the study: Whether the expanded NKG2C-expressing T cell clones were specific for HCMV antigens remained unclear. In five to seven donors, the dominant CD3+CD56+NKG2C+ clonotypes were found to rank among the top 10 CD8+ clonotypes and to make up roughly 1.0-7.5% of CD8+ T cells. Those dominant clonotypes were again the most abundant among CD3+CD56-NKG2C+ cells in a few donors, at about 28.3-60.1%.

HCMV serostatus was determined by detecting HCMV-specific IgG in serum with a commercial ELISA kit. Peripheral blood mononuclear cells were isolated from blood by Ficoll density gradient centrifugation. The CDR3 spans 17 residues, from the cysteine through the phenylalanine. No nucleotide data were recorded. CDR1 and CDR2 (MNHEY, SVGEGT) derive from the germline V gene. On this clonotype: Its binding antigen is unknown.

The sequencer was an Illumina HiSeq 2000. TCR beta cDNA libraries were made by 5'RACE template switching that added a universal primer site and unique molecular identifiers. cDNA synthesis was primed from the TCR beta constant segment and was followed by two successive PCR amplification steps. Processing in the source paper ran as follows. Reads were demultiplexed and grouped by UMI with MIGEC, and clonotypes were assembled and quantified with MiTCR. To exclude erroneous sequences, only TCR cDNA sequences supported by at least two reads were retained. The tcR package was used for downstream repertoire analysis, and clonotypes were matched between fractions using CDR3 nucleotide sequence together with V segment. VDJmatch was used to annotate antigen specificity against VDJdb, with one amino acid substitution allowed in CDR3. TCRdb reprocessed the reads, reporting each CDR3 protein sequence once and no DNA. The V and J calls and clone size are TCRdb's, not the authors'. The sample table gives some 600,000 distinct CDR3 sequences. The ten largest clonotypes hold around 3.3% of the sample.

The V gene is TRBV6-2 or TRBV6-3 and the J gene is TRBJ2-5; TCRdb names TRBD1, which stays unverified in the absence of DNA. The TCR originated in a man between 18 and 29 years old in good health. Donor details come from another sample of the same person, matched by shared clones. Sequences were obtained from blood T cells: a sorted CD56 or NKG2C T cell subset, CD4+ or CD8+ T cells, or bulk PBMC T cells (not recorded which). The CDR3 reads CASSYTTTGQGQETQYF.